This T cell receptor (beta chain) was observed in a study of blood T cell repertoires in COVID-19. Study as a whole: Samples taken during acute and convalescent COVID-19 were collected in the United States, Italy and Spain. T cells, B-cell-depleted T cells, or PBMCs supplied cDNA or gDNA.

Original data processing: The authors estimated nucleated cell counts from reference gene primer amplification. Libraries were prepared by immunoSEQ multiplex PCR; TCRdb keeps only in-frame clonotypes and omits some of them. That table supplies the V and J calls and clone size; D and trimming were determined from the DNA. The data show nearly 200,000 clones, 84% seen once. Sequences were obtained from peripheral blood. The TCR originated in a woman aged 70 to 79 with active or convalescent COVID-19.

CDR3 DNA: TGTGCCAGCAGCCCATCAGGGGTAGAGAACTATGGCTACACCTTC. Its translation is CASSPSGVENYGYTF. The chain employs TRBV9 and TRBJ1-2, with D maybe TRBD1 (6 bases). Germline-derived CDR1 and CDR2 are SGDLS and YYNGEE. V was clipped by 4 bases and J by 2 bases, with 15 bases between them. CDR3 size: 15 residues.